The T cell receptor (beta chain) described here comes from a study of blood T cell repertoires in COVID-19. Study as a whole: PBMCs, B-cell-depleted T cells, or T cells were the source of the cDNA or gDNA that made up the material.

The method was immunoSEQ multiplex PCR; TCRdb's version includes in-frame clones alone and lacks a portion of them. Among fewer than 85,000 clones listed, approximately 79% were seen once. Trimming took 3 bases from V and 1 from J, leaving 15 bases between them. The germline CDR1 and CDR2 sequences are LGHNA and YSLEER. The CDR3 contains 16 residues. Sequencing input: peripheral blood. This TCR was sampled from a human donor with acute or convalescent COVID-19. The donor label of this sample is uncertain. V and J are TRBV4-3 and TRBJ1-2; D is perhaps TRBD1 (5 bases). The CDR3 coding sequence is TGCGCCAGCAGCCAGGACGGAGACAGCCTTAACTATGGCTACACCTTC. Its translation is CASSQDGDSLNYGYTF.